A single sample is the source of the 11 T cell receptor beta chains below, sequenced in a study of PD-L1 blockade in urothelial cancer. Assay used: immunoSEQ multiplex PCR; TCRdb lists only in-frame clones, some missing. The table shows about 52,000 clones, with about 72% occurring only once. This sample comprised PBMCs, obtained around atezolizumab (anti-PD-L1) treatment. The origin of the receptors is a man in his sixties or seventies with urothelial cancer.

V gene TRBV9 combines with J gene TRBJ1-1; D call uncertain. Germline CDR1 is SGDLS and CDR2 is YYNGEE. This CDR3 region has 14 residues. V lost 4 bases and J 1 base, leaving 11 bases between the germline ends. The CDR3 nucleotides read TGTGCCAGCAGCCATTCTGCGGCGAACACTGAAGCTTTCTTT. It translates to CASSHSAANTEAFF.

This chain links TRBV29-1 with TRBJ1-1; D gene uncertain. CDR3 length: 14 residues. Germline assignment: CDR1 SQVTM and CDR2 ANQGSEA. The V end was cut by 7 bases, the J end by 5 bases, with 20 bases between. CDR3 amino acids: CSARFTSGWTEAFF. DNA for the CDR3: TGCAGCGCTCGGTTTACGAGCGGTTGGACTGAAGCTTTCTTT.

The chain couples TRBV7-9 to TRBJ1-2; TRBD1 matches at 7 bases. Germline V lookup: CDR1 SEHNR, CDR2 FQNEAQ (reference sequence). The junction had 8 bases not matched to a gene; V was cut back by 4 bases and J by 0 bases. The CDR3 loop spans 16 amino acids. The CDR3 DNA follows: TGTGCCAGCAGCTCGACAGGGTTGGGAGCTAACTATGGCTACACCTTC. Translated, it gives CASSSTGLGANYGYTF.

The genes are TRBV29-1 and TRBJ2-1; tentatively, D is TRBD2 (5 bases). Germline-derived CDR1 and CDR2 are SQVTM and ANQGSEA. Trimming removed 2 bases from V and 0 bases from J, with 8 bases in between. The CDR3 extends over 14 amino acids. The CDR3 spells CSVEWSGSYNEQFF. CDR3 DNA: TGCAGCGTTGAATGGAGCGGCTCCTACAATGAGCAGTTCTTC.

This clone came up once. This chain links TRBV6-1 with TRBJ2-5, with 13 bases matching TRBD2. With V trimmed by 6 bases and J by 3 bases, 4 bases remained unmatched. CDR1 is MNHNS, CDR2 SASEGT, per germline. CDR3 length: 15 residues. The CDR3 nucleotides read TGTGCCAGCAGCTGGACTAGCGGGAGCAAAGAGACCCAGTACTTC. Protein product: CASSWTSGSKETQYF.

This chain uses TRBV9 with TRBJ2-1; 9 bases line up with TRBD2. The junction had 17 bases not matched to a gene; V was cut back by 4 bases and J by 9 bases. Germline loops: CDR1 SGDLS, CDR2 YYNGEE. The CDR3 extends over 17 amino acids. The CDR3 DNA reads as TGTGCCAGCAGCCCCAGGAGCGGGGGGTTCGGAGGGGGTGAGCAGTTCTTC. Translating gives CASSPRSGGFGGGEQFF.

The chain carries TRBV4-2 and TRBJ1-2; maybe TRBD1 (5 bases). This CDR3 contains 16 residues. The germline V and J ends were trimmed by 0 bases and 0 bases, with 11 bases remaining between them. The V gene's germline CDR1 is LGHNA and CDR2 YNFKEQ. CDR3 nucleotides: TGTGCCAGCAGCCAAGACAGACAGACACCTAACTATGGCTACACCTTC. Its protein product is CASSQDRQTPNYGYTF.

V gene TRBV9 combines with J gene TRBJ1-6; D possibly corresponds to TRBD1 (5 bases). This CDR3 is built from 16 residues. The V gene lost 4 bases and the J gene lost 8 bases, with 19 bases spanning the gap. CDR1 and CDR2 (germline): SGDLS, YYNGEE. The CDR3 loop reads CASSPRGAFLDSPLHF. CDR3 sequence (DNA): TGTGCCAGCAGCCCGCGTGGGGCGTTCTTGGATTCACCCCTCCACTTT. Full variable domain (outside the CDR3, taken from reference TRBV9 and TRBJ1-6): DSGVTQTPKHLITATGQRVTLRCSPRSGDLSVYWYQQSLDQGLQFLIQYYNGEERAKGNILERFSAQQFPDLHSELNLSSLELGDSALYFCASSPRGAFLDSPLHFGNGTRLTVT.

This clone has a handful of counts. V gene TRBV6-6 combines with J gene TRBJ1-3, with D possibly TRBD1 on 6 matching bases. Germline CDR1 and CDR2: MNHNY and SVGAGI (reference sequence). V lost 6 bases and J 2 bases, leaving 17 bases between the germline ends. The length of the CDR3 is 16 residues. This CDR3 reads CASSPAWGGTGNTIYF. The CDR3 coding sequence is TGTGCCAGCAGCCCAGCTTGGGGGGGCACTGGAAACACCATATATTTT.

By proportion, this clone is medium-sized (0.01 to 0.1%). The chain is built from TRBV2 and TRBJ2-7; 12 bases line up with TRBD2. CDR1 is SNHLY, CDR2 FYNNEI, per germline. The CDR3 contains 15 residues. V lost 6 bases and J lost 3; bases outside the gene matches: 6. CDR3 nucleotide sequence: TGTGCCAGCAGGGAGGCTAGCGGGAGGGACTACGAGCAGTACTTC. Translated: CASREASGRDYEQYF. Variable domain in full (rest from reference TRBV2 and TRBJ2-7): EPEVTQTPSHQVTQMGQEVILRCVPISNHLYFYWYRQILGQKVEFLVSFYNNEISEKSEIFDDQFSVERPDGSNFTLKIRSTKLEDSAMYFCASREASGRDYEQYFGPGTRLTVT.

The CDR3 coding sequence is TGTGCCAGCAGCTTAGTCAGAGGGTCGGGGGAGTTCAGGGATCAGCCCCAGCATTTT. Amino acids: CASSLVRGSGEFRDQPQHF. J is TRBJ1-5 and V is TRBV7-2; a weak D match, TRBD1 (5 bases). The V and J ends lost 1 base and 5 bases respectively, with 24 bases between them. The CDR3 is 19 amino acids. Germline loops: CDR1 SGHTA, CDR2 FQGNSA.